The 13 T cell receptor beta chains listed next were all sequenced from one sample in a study of T-cell reconstitution after alpha-beta-depleted transplantation in children. Preparation of the TCRbeta library was carried out with unique molecular identifiers. MiXCR was run by TCRdb on the PCR reads, yielding one entry per CDR3 protein. This sample has 230,000 or so distinct CDR3 sequences, with over 9.5% found just once. The source was PBMCs from the stem cell graft donor, collected from the stem cell graft. These receptors were taken from a human donor who donated a stem cell graft to a child with SCID.

This clonotype was counted at least ten times. The rearrangement links TRBV29-1 to TRBJ2-2; 7 bases fit TRBD1. Germline V gives CDR1 SQVTM, CDR2 ANQGSEA. This CDR3 has 16 amino acids. V lost 2 bases to trimming and J lost 0 bases; unmatched junction nucleotides: 6. In DNA form, the CDR3 reads TGCAGCGTTGAAACAGGGGATTTCGCGAACACCGGGGAGCTGTTTTTT. Translation: CSVETGDFANTGELFF.

This clonotype was seen many times. This chain uses TRBV20-1 with TRBJ2-7, with D possibly matching TRBD1 (6 bases). Looked up from germline, CDR1 is DFQATT and CDR2 is SNEGSKA (reference sequence). The CDR3 contains 17 residues. The V end lost 0 bases, the J end lost 3 bases, and 21 bases lay between the germline ends. For the CDR3, the DNA is TGCAGTGCTAGAGATCTACCCTACGAAGGGGGTTTCTACGAGCAGTACTTC. Translating it yields CSARDLPYEGGFYEQYF.

This clonotype was detected many times. In DNA form, the CDR3 reads TGTGCCAGCAGCTTAACCCGCTCTGGAAACACCATATATTTT. Its protein product is CASSLTRSGNTIYF. The rearrangement links TRBV7-2 to TRBJ1-3, with no clear D. Germline loops: CDR1 SGHTA, CDR2 FQGNSA. The CDR3 sequence is 14 residues long. Trimming took 2 bases from V and 0 from J, leaving 5 bases between them. Full variable domain (outside the CDR3, taken from reference TRBV7-2 and TRBJ1-3): GAGVSQSPSNKVTEKGKDVELRCDPISGHTALYWYRQSLGQGLEFLIYFQGNSAPDKSGLPSDRFSAERTGGSVSTLTIQRTQQEDSAVYLCASSLTRSGNTIYFGEGSWLTVV.

CDR3 protein: CASSQESPGGQAFF. In DNA, the CDR3 is TGTGCCAGCAGCCAAGAATCCCCGGGTGGGCAAGCTTTCTTT. The gene calls are TRBV4-2 and TRBJ1-1; no firm D call. The germline gives CDR1 LGHNA, CDR2 YNFKEQ. V was cut by 0 bases and J by 9 bases, with 14 bases left in between. The CDR3 totals 14 residues.

This clonotype was picked up many times. The chain uses TRBV5-6 and TRBJ2-1; D remains ambiguous. Germline V CDR1 and CDR2: SGHDT, YYEEEE. The CDR3 sequence is 11 residues long. Trimming left V 5 bases short and J 2 bases short, with 2 bases between. The CDR3 DNA sequence: TGTGCCAGCAGTACCTACAATGAGCAGTTCTTC. Amino acids: CASSTYNEQFF.

This clonotype was picked up many times. This chain links TRBV20-1 with TRBJ1-1; D is undetermined. Looked up from germline, CDR1 is DFQATT and CDR2 is SNEGSKA (reference sequence). There are 13 residues in the CDR3. Trimming took off 5 bases at V and 1 base at J, with 11 bases between the two ends. The CDR3, as DNA: TGCAGTGCTCAAGGAGAGGCGAACACTGAAGCTTTCTTT. The encoded protein is CSAQGEANTEAFF.

This clonotype was detected many times. V gene TRBV20-1 combines with J gene TRBJ1-1; D unclear. The CDR3 consists of 12 residues. The V gene's germline CDR1 is DFQATT and CDR2 SNEGSKA (reference sequence). Trimming stripped 3 bases from V and 1 base from J, with 6 bases between. CDR3 in amino acids: CSARGANTEAFF. The CDR3 DNA sequence: TGCAGTGCTAGGGGAGCGAACACTGAAGCTTTCTTT.

V and J are TRBV2 and TRBJ2-3; 7 bases are a match to TRBD2. The CDR3 has 14 residues. Per the germline V gene, CDR1 is SNHLY and CDR2 is FYNNEI. Trimming took 8 bases from V and 6 from J; bases not matched to a gene: 11. The CDR3 coding sequence is TGTGCCAGCTGTACTAGCGCCTCATATGATACGCAGTATTTT. Translation: CASCTSASYDTQYF. The variable domain in full, completed from reference TRBV2 and TRBJ2-3, reads EPEVTQTPSHQVTQMGQEVILRCVPISNHLYFYWYRQILGQKVEFLVSFYNNEISEKSEIFDDQFSVERPDGSNFTLKIRSTKLEDSAMYFCASCTSASYDTQYFGPGTRLTVL.

The J gene is TRBJ1-1, the V gene TRBV20-1; D remains unclear. V was cut by 3 bases and J by 7 bases, with 12 bases left in between. Germline loops: CDR1 DFQATT, CDR2 SNEGSKA (reference sequence). The CDR3 has 12 residues. For the CDR3, the DNA is TGCAGTGCTAGGACGGGGAAGCTTGAAGCTTTCTTT. The encoded protein is CSARTGKLEAFF.

This clonotype showed up many times. The chain recombines TRBV9 with TRBJ2-2, with D perhaps TRBD2 (5 bases). The CDR3 runs to 15 residues. From germline, CDR1 is SGDLS and CDR2 YYNGEE. The ends were cut back, 3 bases at V and 4 bases at J, with 13 bases in the middle. The DNA for the CDR3 is TGTGCCAGCAGCGCCCGAGGAGGTAGCACCGGGGAGCTGTTTTTT. This encodes CASSARGGSTGELFF.

At least ten counts were recorded for this clonotype. The chain combines TRBV7-3 with TRBJ2-2, with 8 bases that match TRBD2. The V gene end was trimmed by 4 bases and the J gene end by 0 bases; junction bases not matched to a gene: 4. The CDR3 sequence is 16 residues long. The germline V gene has CDR1 SGHTA and CDR2 FQGTGA. The CDR3 reads CASSYRGGTNTGELFF. The CDR3 DNA sequence: TGTGCCAGCAGCTACCGCGGGGGGACGAACACCGGGGAGCTGTTTTTT.

There are many counts of this clonotype. This rearrangement joins TRBV12-3 or TRBV12-4 to TRBJ2-6; D remains ambiguous. V was trimmed by 5 bases and J by 0 bases, leaving 5 bases between them. The CDR3 has 14 amino acids. The CDR3 DNA is TGTGCCAGCAGTCACCTCTCTGGGGCCAACGTCCTGACTTTC. Amino acids: CASSHLSGANVLTF.

This clonotype was counted ten times or more. V usage is TRBV5-6 and J usage is TRBJ2-4; TRBD2 aligns across 7 bases. Germline CDR1 SGHDT, CDR2 YYEEEE. This CDR3 has 17 amino acids. Trimming removed 0 bases from V and 4 bases from J; junction bases left unmatched: 10. CDR3: CASSLVEASGRKNIQYF. Written as DNA, the CDR3 is TGTGCCAGCAGCTTGGTGGAGGCTAGCGGCCGAAAAAACATTCAGTACTTC.